The clone carrying this T cell receptor beta chain was counted once. The antigen is undetermined. These data originate in a study of cytomegalovirus exposure and HLA in healthy donors. Notes on the study in general: Later work found that TCR association rates differed between HLA loci; DRB1 had the most and HLA-C the fewest.

The germline V gene has CDR1 MNHNS and CDR2 SASEGT. The ends lost 6 bases at V and 4 bases at J; junction bases unmatched: 8. This CDR3 is 15 amino acids long. With 60 Vbeta and 13 Jbeta primers, the PCR was carried out. This table comes from immunoSEQ multiplex PCR, and its TCRdb copy is limited to in-frame clones, with some not included. The sample contains fewer than 140,000 clones, 75% of which appear only once. This chain joins TRBV6-1 and TRBJ2-1; 8 positions match TRBD2. The clonotype comes from a male donor in good health and CMV-seropositive. The sequencing input was PBMCs. As DNA, the CDR3 is TGTGCCAGCAGCGCCCAACCGGGGGGGTACAATGAGCAGTTCTTC. Its translation is CASSAQPGGYNEQFF.